The 18 T cell receptor beta chains below all came from one sample that was sequenced in a study of CD8+ T cells in alopecia areata. It was cDNA, reverse transcribed from extracted RNA, that served as the sequencing template. Profiling relied on immunoSEQ multiplex PCR, and the TCRdb table lists in-frame clones only, not all of them. The table shows over 100,000 clones, with roughly three fifths occurring only once. Specified treatment: oral pan-JAK inhibitor, 5-10 mg twice daily. The sample in question was CD8+ T cells sorted from blood, obtained at week 24, from a patient treated with tofacitinib. The receptors come from a human donor with alopecia areata.

This clone was counted a few times. The chain is built from TRBV7-8 and TRBJ2-7; D may correspond to TRBD1 or TRBD2 (7 bases each). This CDR3 spans 12 amino acids. Germline V lookup: CDR1 SGHVS, CDR2 FQNEAQ. V dropped 9 bases and J dropped 5 bases, with 14 bases sitting between them. The CDR3 region is CASSGGGHEQYF. The CDR3 DNA is TGTGCCAGTTCAGGGGGGGGCCACGAGCAGTACTTC.

This clone was seen only a few times. The V gene is TRBV4-1, the J gene TRBJ1-2, with 9 nucleotides matching TRBD1. The germline gives CDR1 MGHRA, CDR2 YSYEKL. The CDR3 has 14 amino acids. The V and J ends lost 3 bases and 8 bases, in that order; junction bases with no gene match: 7. CDR3 sequence: CASSQQTGGLGYTF. The CDR3 DNA sequence: TGCGCCAGCAGCCAGCAGACAGGGGGTCTCGGCTACACCTTC.

Only one count was recorded for this clone. The V call is TRBV6-5, the J call TRBJ2-5; a weak D match, TRBD2 (5 bases). CDR3 size: 15 residues. Germline lookup yields CDR1 MNHEY and CDR2 SVGAGI. Trimming cost V 0 bases and J 2 bases, with 10 bases left between them. The CDR3 nucleotides are TGTGCCAGCAGTTACTCGAGACGGACTCAAGAGACCCAGTACTTC. This encodes CASSYSRRTQETQYF.

The genes are TRBV15 and TRBJ2-3; 8 positions match TRBD2. This CDR3 comprises 17 residues. Germline loops: CDR1 LNHNV, CDR2 YYDKDF (reference sequence). V was clipped by 2 bases and J by 2 bases; unmatched bases: 9. Here the CDR3 reads CATSRTSAGAITDTQYF. The CDR3 coding sequence is TGTGCCACCAGCAGAACTTCAGCGGGGGCCATCACAGATACGCAGTATTTT.

The table lists this clone with a count of one. J is TRBJ2-1 and V is TRBV7-9; D could derive from TRBD1 or TRBD2 (5 bases each). Trimming pared 5 bases from V and 0 bases from J, leaving 14 bases between. This CDR3 has 16 residues. Germline V gene sequence: CDR1 SEHNR, CDR2 FQNEAQ (reference sequence). CDR3 nucleotides: TGTGCCAGCAGCACAGGACCTCGGGGCTCCTACAATGAGCAGTTCTTC. Translating it yields CASSTGPRGSYNEQFF. The full variable domain, with the rest looked up from reference TRBV7-9 and TRBJ2-1, is DTGVSQNPRHKITKRGQNVTFRCDPISEHNRLYWYRQTLGQGPEFLTYFQNEAQLEKSRLLSDRFSAERPKGSFSTLEIQRTEQGDSAMYLCASSTGPRGSYNEQFFGPGTRLTVL.

The sample holds a few counts of this clone. This chain joins TRBV5-6 and TRBJ2-7; D is unclear. V lost 5 bases and J 11 bases, leaving 5 bases between the germline ends. The CDR3 has 8 amino acids. From germline, CDR1 is SGHDT and CDR2 YYEEEE. The CDR3 DNA is TGTGCCAGCAGGATGAAGTACTTC. Amino acid sequence: CASRMKYF.

This chain joins TRBV4-2 and TRBJ1-2; 9 nucleotides match TRBD1. The germline CDR1 and CDR2 sequences are LGHNA and YNFKEQ. V gave up 4 bases and J gave up 5 bases; unmatched junction bases: 5. The CDR3 has 14 amino acids. The CDR3 DNA follows: TGTGCCAGCAGCCCTAAACAGGGGGCTTATGGCTACACCTTC. This translates into CASSPKQGAYGYTF.

The chain uses TRBV30 and TRBJ2-3, with D perhaps matching TRBD1 or TRBD2 (6 bases each). The CDR3 has 13 amino acids. In germline, CDR1 is GTSNPN, CDR2 SVGIG (reference sequence). Trimming shortened V by 1 base and J by 7 bases, and 12 bases separated the two germline ends. CDR3 DNA: TGTGCCTGGAGTGCGGGGGCAGAGTATACGCAGTATTTT. This codes for CAWSAGAEYTQYF. Full variable domain (outside the CDR3, taken from reference TRBV30 and TRBJ2-3): SQTIHQWPATLVQPVGSPLSLECTVEGTSNPNLYWYRQAAGRGLQLLFYSVGIGQISSEVPQNLSASRPQDRQFILSSKKLLLSDSGFYLCAWSAGAEYTQYFGPGTRLTVL.

V gene TRBV30 combines with J gene TRBJ2-7; possible D gene TRBD2, 6 bases. CDR1 is GTSNPN, CDR2 SVGIG, per germline (reference sequence). V shed 2 bases and J shed 7 bases, with 9 bases lying between them. The CDR3 loop spans 11 amino acids. Here the CDR3 DNA reads TGTGCCTGGAGTTCGGGACTGGAGCAGTACTTC. Translating gives CAWSSGLEQYF.

The table lists this clone with a count of one. V and J are TRBV10-3 and TRBJ1-2, with 9 nucleotides matching TRBD1. The CDR3 contains 14 residues. The V gene end was trimmed by 9 bases and the J gene end by 7 bases; junction bases not matched to a gene: 12. CDR1 is ENHRY, CDR2 SYGVKD, per germline. In DNA form, the CDR3 reads TGTGCCATTCCCGGGACAGGGAGTGAAATTGGCTACACCTTC. Protein: CAIPGTGSEIGYTF.

The J gene is TRBJ2-7, the V gene TRBV30; either TRBD1 or TRBD2 may fit D (6 bases each). This CDR3 spans 14 amino acids. Germline CDR1 reads GTSNPN; CDR2 reads SVGIG (reference sequence). Trimming cost V 2 bases and J 2 bases, with 13 bases left between them. DNA of the CDR3: TGTGCCTGGAGTTTCGAGGGGGAGGCCTACGAGCAGTACTTC. It yields the protein CAWSFEGEAYEQYF.

A few counts support this clone. The rearrangement joins TRBV30 to TRBJ2-5; 12 bases are shared with TRBD1. CDR1 GTSNPN and CDR2 SVGIG come from the germline V gene (reference sequence). V lost 4 bases and J lost 5; bases outside the gene matches: 8. The CDR3 extends over 15 amino acids. The DNA for the CDR3 is TGTGCCTGGACTACCGGGACAGGGGGCGTTGAGACCCAGTACTTC. It yields the protein CAWTTGTGGVETQYF. Full variable domain (missing parts from reference TRBV30 and TRBJ2-5): SQTIHQWPATLVQPVGSPLSLECTVEGTSNPNLYWYRQAAGRGLQLLFYSVGIGQISSEVPQNLSASRPQDRQFILSSKKLLLSDSGFYLCAWTTGTGGVETQYFGPGTRLLVL.

This chain uses TRBV6-5 with TRBJ2-5; 9 bases map to TRBD1. The V segment lost 3 bases and the J segment 1 base; nucleotides outside the gene matches: 6. This CDR3 has 16 residues. CDR1 is MNHEY, CDR2 SVGAGI, per germline. CDR3 sequence (DNA): TGTGCCAGCAGTTATTGGGGACAGGGCCTCCAAGAGACCCAGTACTTC. As protein: CASSYWGQGLQETQYF.

CDR3 in amino acids: CASSPLQGSWDGYTF. CDR3 DNA sequence: TGTGCCAGCAGTCCTCTACAGGGGAGTTGGGATGGCTACACCTTC. The V call is TRBV6-1, the J call TRBJ1-2, with TRBD1 matching over 7 bases. Germline assignment: CDR1 MNHNS and CDR2 SASEGT. The CDR3 runs 15 residues. V shed 5 bases and J 6 bases; nucleotides not matched to a gene: 12.

The chain joins TRBV7-8 to TRBJ2-3, with D perhaps being TRBD1 or TRBD2 (5 bases each). Germline CDR1 and CDR2: SGHVS and FQNEAQ. V lost 1 base and J lost 6, with 11 bases in between. This CDR3 spans 14 amino acids. The CDR3: CASSLGDWDDTQYF. The DNA for the CDR3 is TGTGCCAGCAGCTTAGGAGATTGGGACGATACGCAGTATTTT. Complete variable domain (other parts from reference TRBV7-8 and TRBJ2-3): GAGVSQSPRYKVAKRGQDVALRCDPISGHVSLFWYQQALGQGPEFLTYFQNEAQLDKSGLPSDRFFAERPEGSVSTLKIQRTQQEDSAVYLCASSLGDWDDTQYFGPGTRLTVL.

The chain carries TRBV27 and TRBJ1-5, with D tentatively TRBD1 (6 bases). V lost 2 bases and J 5 bases, leaving 16 bases between the germline ends. This CDR3 is built from 16 residues. The germline V gene has CDR1 MNHEY and CDR2 SMNVEV (reference sequence). CDR3 protein: CASSLQGSEIHQPQHF. For the CDR3, the DNA is TGTGCCAGCAGTTTACAGGGGTCGGAAATTCATCAGCCCCAGCATTTT.

This sequence joins TRBV10-3 and TRBJ1-6; D not certain. The CDR3 spans 12 residues. Germline loops: CDR1 ENHRY, CDR2 SYGVKD. The V and J ends lost 2 bases and 14 bases respectively, with 10 bases between them. CDR3 region: CAISEPRGTLHF. For the CDR3, the DNA is TGTGCCATCAGTGAGCCACGAGGGACCCTCCACTTT.

The chain's CDR3 is CASSLSASYEQYF. Here the CDR3 DNA reads TGTGCCAGCAGCTTGTCAGCCTCCTACGAGCAGTACTTC. The gene calls are TRBV5-6 and TRBJ2-7; D not resolved. CDR3 size: 13 residues. CDR1 is SGHDT and CDR2 is YYEEEE in the germline V gene. Trimming cost V 1 base and J 0 bases, with 5 bases left between them.